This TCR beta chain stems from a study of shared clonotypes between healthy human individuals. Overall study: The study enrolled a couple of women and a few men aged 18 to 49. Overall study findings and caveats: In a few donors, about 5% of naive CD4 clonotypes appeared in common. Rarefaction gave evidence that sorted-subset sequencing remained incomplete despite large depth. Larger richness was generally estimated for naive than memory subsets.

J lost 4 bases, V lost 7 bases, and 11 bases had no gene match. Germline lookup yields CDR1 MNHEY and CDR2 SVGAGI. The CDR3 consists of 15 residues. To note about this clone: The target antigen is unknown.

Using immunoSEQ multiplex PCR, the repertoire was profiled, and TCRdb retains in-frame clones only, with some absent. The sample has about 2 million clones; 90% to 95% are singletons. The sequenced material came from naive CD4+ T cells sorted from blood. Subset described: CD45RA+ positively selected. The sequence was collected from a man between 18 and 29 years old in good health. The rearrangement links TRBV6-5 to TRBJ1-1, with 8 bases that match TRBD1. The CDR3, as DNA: TGTGCCAGCACAAAGAGACAGGGGTGGGTCACTGAAGCTTTCTTT. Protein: CASTKRQGWVTEAFF.